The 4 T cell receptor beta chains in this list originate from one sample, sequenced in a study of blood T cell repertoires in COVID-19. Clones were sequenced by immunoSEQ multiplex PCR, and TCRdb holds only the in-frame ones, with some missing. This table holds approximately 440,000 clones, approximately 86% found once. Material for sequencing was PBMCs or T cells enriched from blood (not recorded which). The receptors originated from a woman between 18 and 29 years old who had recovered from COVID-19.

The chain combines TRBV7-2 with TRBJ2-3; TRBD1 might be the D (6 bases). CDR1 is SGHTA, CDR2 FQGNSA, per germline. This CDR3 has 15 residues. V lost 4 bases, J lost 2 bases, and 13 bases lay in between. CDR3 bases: TGTGCCAGCAGCTCGGGACGACAGGTCACAGATACGCAGTATTTT. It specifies CASSSGRQVTDTQYF.

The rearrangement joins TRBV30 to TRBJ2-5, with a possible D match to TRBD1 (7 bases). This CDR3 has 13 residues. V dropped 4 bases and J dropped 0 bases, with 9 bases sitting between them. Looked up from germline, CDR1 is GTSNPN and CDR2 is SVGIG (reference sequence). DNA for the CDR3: TGTGCCTGGACAGGGGGGTACCAAGAGACCCAGTACTTC. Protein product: CAWTGGYQETQYF.

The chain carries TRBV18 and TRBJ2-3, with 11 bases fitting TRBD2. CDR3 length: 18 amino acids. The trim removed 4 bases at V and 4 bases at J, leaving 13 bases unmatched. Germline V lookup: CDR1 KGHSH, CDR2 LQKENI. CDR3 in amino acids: CASSRYFLTSGGPDTQYF. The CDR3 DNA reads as TGTGCCAGCTCACGATACTTTTTAACTAGCGGGGGTCCAGATACGCAGTATTTT.

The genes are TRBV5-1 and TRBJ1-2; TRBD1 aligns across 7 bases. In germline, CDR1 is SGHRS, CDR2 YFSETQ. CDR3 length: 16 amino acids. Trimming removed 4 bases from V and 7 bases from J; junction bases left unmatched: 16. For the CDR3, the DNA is TGCGCCAGCAGCGTACTAGGGGGCGTCGGCCCGAGTGGCTACACCTTC. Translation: CASSVLGGVGPSGYTF.